Below are 8 T cell receptor beta chains sequenced from a single sample in a study of blood T cell repertoires in COVID-19. Data came from immunoSEQ multiplex PCR; TCRdb stores just in-frame clones and leaves some out. The table shows over 200,000 clones, with approximately 84% occurring only once. The sample consisted of PBMCs or T cells enriched from blood (not recorded which). The receptors shown here come from a man in his sixties who had recovered from COVID-19.

V and J are TRBV15 and TRBJ2-5; 8 nucleotides line up with TRBD1. The CDR3 consists of 15 residues. Germline-derived CDR1 and CDR2 are LNHNV and YYDKDF (reference sequence). Unmatched junction bases numbered 6, after V lost 4 bases and J lost 2 bases. CDR3 in DNA: TGTGCCACCAGCAAACGGCAGGGGGCTCAAGAGACCCAGTACTTC. Amino acids: CATSKRQGAQETQYF. The full variable domain, in which reference TRBV15 and TRBJ2-5 provide the parts outside the CDR3, is DAMVIQNPRYQVTQFGKPVTLSCSQTLNHNVMYWYQQKSSQAPKLLFHYYDKDFNNEADTPDNFQSRRPNTSFCFLDIRSPGLGDTAMYLCATSKRQGAQETQYFGPGTRLLVL.

The chain links TRBV2 to TRBJ1-5; perhaps TRBD1 as D (6 bases). The V gene lost 5 bases and the J gene lost 0 bases, with 11 bases spanning the gap. Looked up from germline, CDR1 is SNHLY and CDR2 is FYNNEI. The CDR3 is 15 amino acids. CDR3 bases: TGTGCCAGCAGTCCGCGGACAGCTAGCAATCAGCCCCAGCATTTT. Translation: CASSPRTASNQPQHF.

The chain recombines TRBV7-9 with TRBJ1-6, with a tentative D call TRBD1 (5 bases). CDR1 is SEHNR, CDR2 FQNEAQ, per germline (reference sequence). Trimming pared 3 bases from V and 5 bases from J, leaving 8 bases between. The CDR3 is made up of 14 amino acids. CDR3 sequence (DNA): TGTGCCAGCAGCTTCGACAGCGATAATTCACCCCTCCACTTT. Translation gives CASSFDSDNSPLHF.

V is TRBV5-1 and J is TRBJ2-5; TRBD2 might be the D (6 bases). V lost 3 bases and J 1 base, leaving 13 bases between the germline ends. CDR3 length: 15 amino acids. Germline V gene sequence: CDR1 SGHRS, CDR2 YFSETQ. The CDR3 DNA is TGCGCCAGCAGCTGGGCCGGGACTTCCCAAGAGACCCAGTACTTC. This gives the protein CASSWAGTSQETQYF.

The J gene is TRBJ1-2, the V gene TRBV5-8; D perhaps matches TRBD1 (5 bases). V was cut by 4 bases and J by 8 bases, with 12 bases left in between. CDR1 is SGHTS, CDR2 YDEGEE, per germline. The CDR3 extends over 12 amino acids. CDR3 region: CASSPKGLGYTF. CDR3 sequence (DNA): TGTGCCAGCAGCCCAAAGGGGTTGGGCTACACCTTC.

The rearrangement links TRBV10-3 to TRBJ1-1; 7 nucleotides line up with TRBD1. J gave up 1 base and V 6 bases, and 8 bases lay outside the gene matches. The CDR3 is made up of 15 amino acids. CDR1 is ENHRY and CDR2 is SYGVKD in the germline V gene. The CDR3 sequence: CAISTTGFGNTEAFF. The CDR3 DNA is TGTGCCATCAGCACGACAGGGTTCGGGAACACTGAAGCTTTCTTT.

The chain combines TRBV3-1 (or the pseudogene TRBV3-2) with TRBJ2-5; 7 positions match TRBD1. The CDR3 totals 15 residues. After removal of 4 bases from V and 2 bases from J, the junction contained 7 bases not matched to a gene. Per the germline V gene, CDR1 is LGHDT and CDR2 is YNNKEL (reference sequence). The CDR3 nucleotides are TGTGCCAGCAGCCGATCGACAGGGATTCAAGAGACCCAGTACTTC. It encodes CASSRSTGIQETQYF.

The gene calls are TRBV5-6 and TRBJ1-2; tentatively, D is TRBD1 (5 bases). The CDR3 has 15 residues. The V end lost 0 bases, the J end lost 4 bases, and 13 bases lay between the germline ends. In germline, CDR1 is SGHDT, CDR2 YYEEEE. The DNA of the CDR3 is TGTGCCAGCAGCTTGGAACGGAAGGGACTCTATGGCTACACCTTC. Amino acid sequence: CASSLERKGLYGYTF.